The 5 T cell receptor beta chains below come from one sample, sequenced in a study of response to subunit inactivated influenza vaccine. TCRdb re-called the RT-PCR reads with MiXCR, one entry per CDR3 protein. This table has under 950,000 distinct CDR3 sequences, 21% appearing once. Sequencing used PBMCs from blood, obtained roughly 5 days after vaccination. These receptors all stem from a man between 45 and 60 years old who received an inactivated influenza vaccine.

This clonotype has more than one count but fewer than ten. The CDR3 DNA is TGCAGCATAACTCGACAGGGGGCACTTTCCTACGAGCAGTACTTC. This translates into CSITRQGALSYEQYF. The V gene is TRBV29-1, the J gene TRBJ2-7; 10 nucleotides agree with TRBD1. The germline V gene has CDR1 SQVTM and CDR2 ANQGSEA. V lost 8 bases and J lost 1; bases outside the gene matches: 11. The CDR3 has 15 amino acids.

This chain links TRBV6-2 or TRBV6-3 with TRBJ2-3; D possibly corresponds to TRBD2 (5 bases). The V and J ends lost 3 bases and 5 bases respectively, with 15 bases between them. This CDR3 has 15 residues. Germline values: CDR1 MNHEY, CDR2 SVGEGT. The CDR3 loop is CASSYFGPRGDTQYF. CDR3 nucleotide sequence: TGTGCCAGCAGTTATTTCGGCCCTCGGGGAGATACGCAGTATTTT.

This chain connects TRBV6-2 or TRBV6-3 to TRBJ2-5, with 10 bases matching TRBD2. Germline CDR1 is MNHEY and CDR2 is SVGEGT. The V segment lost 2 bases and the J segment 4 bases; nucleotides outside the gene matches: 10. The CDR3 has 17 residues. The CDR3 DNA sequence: TGTGCCAGCAGTTACGATCTAGCGGGGGCCGTTCGAGAGACCCAGTACTTC. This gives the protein CASSYDLAGAVRETQYF.

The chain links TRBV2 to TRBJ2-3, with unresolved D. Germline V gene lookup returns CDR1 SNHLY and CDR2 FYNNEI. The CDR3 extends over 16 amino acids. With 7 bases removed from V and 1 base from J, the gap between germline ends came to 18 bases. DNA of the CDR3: TGTGCCAGCAACAAGAACCTGGGAAAGGGCACAGATACGCAGTATTTT. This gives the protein CASNKNLGKGTDTQYF.

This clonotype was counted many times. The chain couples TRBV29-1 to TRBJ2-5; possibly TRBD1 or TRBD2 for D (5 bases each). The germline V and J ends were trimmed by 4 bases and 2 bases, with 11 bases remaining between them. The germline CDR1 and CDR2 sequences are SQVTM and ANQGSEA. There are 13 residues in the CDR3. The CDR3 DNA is TGCAGCGTTGGGGGACGGATTCAAGAGACCCAGTACTTC. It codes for CSVGGRIQETQYF.